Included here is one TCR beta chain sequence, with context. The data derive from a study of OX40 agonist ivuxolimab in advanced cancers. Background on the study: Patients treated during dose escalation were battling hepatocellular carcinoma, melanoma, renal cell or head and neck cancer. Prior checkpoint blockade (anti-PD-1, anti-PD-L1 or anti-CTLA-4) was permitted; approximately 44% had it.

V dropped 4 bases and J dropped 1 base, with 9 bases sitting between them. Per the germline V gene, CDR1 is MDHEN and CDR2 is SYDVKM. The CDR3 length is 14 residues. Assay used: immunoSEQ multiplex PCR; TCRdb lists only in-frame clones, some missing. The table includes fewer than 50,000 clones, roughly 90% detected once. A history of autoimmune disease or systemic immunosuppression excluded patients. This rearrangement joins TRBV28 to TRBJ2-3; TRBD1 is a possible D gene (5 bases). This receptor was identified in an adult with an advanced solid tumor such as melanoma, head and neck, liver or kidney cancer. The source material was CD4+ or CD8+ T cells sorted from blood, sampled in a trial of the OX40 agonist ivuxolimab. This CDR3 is CASSSLGGTDTQYF. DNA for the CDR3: TGTGCCAGCAGTTCGTTAGGGGGCACAGATACGCAGTATTTT.